This record concerns one TCR beta chain sequence. This sample was included in a study of blood T cell repertoires in COVID-19. The method was immunoSEQ multiplex PCR; TCRdb's version includes in-frame clones alone and lacks a portion of them. Among 66,000 or so clones listed, more than 70% were seen once. The CDR3 runs 15 residues. V lost 7 bases to trimming and J lost 0 bases; unmatched junction nucleotides: 6. Germline V lookup: CDR1 MDHEN, CDR2 SYDVKM. The origin of this receptor is a man aged 50-60 years with active COVID-19. The genes are TRBV28 and TRBJ1-3; TRBD1 matches at 7 bases. Material for sequencing was peripheral blood. The DNA for the CDR3 is TGTGCCAGCAAAGGGGGACAGTCCTCTGGAAACACCATATATTTT. Translated, it gives CASKGGQSSGNTIYF. Combining the CDR3 with reference TRBV28 and TRBJ1-3 gives the whole variable domain DVKVTQSSRYLVKRTGEKVFLECVQDMDHENMFWYRQDPGLGLRLIYFSYDVKMKEKGDIPEGYSVSREKKERFSLILESASTNQTSMYLCASKGGQSSGNTIYFGEGSWLTVV.